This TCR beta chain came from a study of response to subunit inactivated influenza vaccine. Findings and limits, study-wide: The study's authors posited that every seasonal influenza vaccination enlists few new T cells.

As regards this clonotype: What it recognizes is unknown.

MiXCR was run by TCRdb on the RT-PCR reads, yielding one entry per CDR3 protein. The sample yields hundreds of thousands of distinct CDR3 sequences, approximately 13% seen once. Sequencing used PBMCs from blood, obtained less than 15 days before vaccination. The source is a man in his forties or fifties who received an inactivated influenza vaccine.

The CDR3 here is CASSYKGQPNQPQHF. DNA for the CDR3: TGTGCCAGCAGTTACAAGGGACAGCCGAATCAGCCCCAGCATTTT. J is TRBJ1-5 and V is TRBV6-5; 7 bases align to TRBD1. The CDR3 spans 15 residues. CDR1 is MNHEY and CDR2 is SVGAGI in the germline V gene. V trimming: 2 bases; J trimming: 4 bases; junction bases outside the gene matches: 5.